This entry lists 25 T cell receptor beta chains sequenced from one sample in a study of regulatory T cells in long-lasting Graves disease. The time point is: persistent/refractory GD, antithyroid drugs over 5 years with positive TRAb. From RNA extracted from PBMCs, the TCR library was made. Construction of the TCR beta libraries employed iRepertoire HTBI primers in conjunction with Arm-PCR of CDR3 regions. TCRdb re-derived calls from the multiplex PCR reads in MiXCR, one entry per CDR3 protein. The sample holds 650,000 to 700,000 distinct CDR3 sequences; 25% to 35% are singletons and the top ten take around 40%. The specimen comprised peripheral blood mononuclear cells (PBMCs), sampled when the disease was refractory, from a patient treated with antithyroid drugs. These receptors originate from a female donor with Graves disease.

This chain uses TRBV27 with TRBJ1-6; the D is unclear. Germline V lookup: CDR1 MNHEY, CDR2 SMNVEV (reference sequence). V lost 3 bases and J 9 bases, leaving 15 bases between the germline ends. The CDR3 consists of 15 residues. CDR3 sequence reads: CASSFPPRTGSPLHF. As DNA, the CDR3 is TGTGCCAGCAGTTTCCCCCCACGGACGGGTTCACCCCTCCACTTT.

The chain joins TRBV5-5 to TRBJ1-1; no reliable D call. V lost 4 bases and J 1 base, leaving 11 bases between the germline ends. The CDR3 is 14 residues long. Germline V lookup: CDR1 SGHKS, CDR2 YYEKEE (reference sequence). The CDR3 DNA reads as TGTGCCAGCAGCCGCGGGCCGGGGAACACTGAAGCTTTCTTT. It specifies CASSRGPGNTEAFF. Full variable domain (rest looked up from reference TRBV5-5 and TRBJ1-1): DAGVTQSPTHLIKTRGQQVTLRCSPISGHKSVSWYQQVLGQGPQFIFQYYEKEERGRGNFPDRFSARQFPNYSSELNVNALLLGDSALYLCASSRGPGNTEAFFGQGTRLTVV.

This rearrangement joins TRBV7-6 to TRBJ2-2, with TRBD1 matching 7 bases. CDR1 is SGHVS and CDR2 is FNYEAQ in the germline V gene. The trim removed 5 bases at V and 1 base at J, leaving 10 bases unmatched. This CDR3 has 17 amino acids. CDR3 DNA sequence: TGTGCCAGCAGCCCTAGGGGGCGGCTACGGAACACCGGGGAGCTGTTTTTT. Protein: CASSPRGRLRNTGELFF.

This clonotype was detected ten times or more. This chain uses TRBV11-2 with TRBJ2-7; 8 bases are shared with TRBD1. J was trimmed by 3 bases and V by 0 bases; bases with no gene match: 10. CDR1 and CDR2 (germline): SGHAT, FQNNGV. The CDR3 runs 17 residues. This CDR3 reads CASSLDSRAGQVYEQYF. The CDR3 nucleotides are TGTGCCAGCAGCTTAGACAGTCGCGCGGGACAGGTCTACGAGCAGTACTTC.

The chain employs TRBV28 and TRBJ1-2; D perhaps matches TRBD1 (6 bases). Between the trimmed V and J ends, which lost 4 bases and 7 bases, there was a span of 13 bases. The length of the CDR3 is 13 residues. Germline CDR1 is MDHEN and CDR2 is SYDVKM. The CDR3 reads CASSSPGAGGYTF. Here the CDR3 DNA reads TGTGCCAGCAGTTCCCCGGGGGCCGGTGGCTACACCTTC.

CDR3: CASSLRTRNTGELFF. The CDR3 DNA reads as TGTGCCAGCAGCTTAAGGACAAGGAACACCGGGGAGCTGTTTTTT. The genes are TRBV11-2 and TRBJ2-2, with a weak D call TRBD1 (5 bases). V lost 2 bases, J lost 1 base, and 8 bases lay in between. Germline V gene data show CDR1 as SGHAT and CDR2 as FQNNGV. This CDR3 spans 15 amino acids.

This clonotype was found many times. The CDR3 reads CASSLSSEQPQHF. The DNA for the CDR3 is TGTGCCAGCAGTTTATCGTCGGAACAGCCCCAGCATTTT. The genes are TRBV27 and TRBJ1-5; the D is unclear. The V gene lost 0 bases and the J gene lost 7 bases, with 7 bases spanning the gap. The CDR3 is 13 residues long. CDR1 MNHEY and CDR2 SMNVEV come from the germline V gene (reference sequence).

CDR3 sequence reads: CASSSRPQPPYEQYF. In DNA, the CDR3 is TGTGCCAGCAGCTCGCGACCCCAGCCCCCCTACGAGCAGTACTTC. This chain connects TRBV7-3 to TRBJ2-7, with D unresolved. The ends were cut back, 4 bases at V and 2 bases at J, with 15 bases in the middle. This CDR3 has 15 residues. Germline V CDR1 and CDR2: SGHTA, FQGTGA.

The CDR3 protein is CAIKSGRAEADTQYF. The CDR3 DNA follows: TGTGCCATCAAAAGCGGGAGGGCCGAGGCAGATACGCAGTATTTT. This chain links TRBV10-3 with TRBJ2-3, with 10 positions matching TRBD2. J gave up 4 bases and V 7 bases, and 8 bases lay outside the gene matches. The CDR3 totals 15 residues. Germline V gives CDR1 ENHRY, CDR2 SYGVKD.

Written as DNA, the CDR3 is TGTGCCAGCAGCCAAGGGGCGGCGCGGGATTTGGGGGAGACCCAGTACTTC. Protein sequence: CASSQGAARDLGETQYF. The rearrangement uses TRBV3-1 and TRBJ2-5, with D possibly matching TRBD2 (6 bases). Trimming removed 1 base at V and 5 bases at J, with 20 bases between. The CDR3 length is 17 residues. Germline values: CDR1 LGHDT, CDR2 YNNKEL (reference sequence).

This chain links TRBV2 with TRBJ1-5; TRBD1 is a possible D gene (6 bases). From germline, CDR1 is SNHLY and CDR2 FYNNEI. V shed 7 bases and J shed 8 bases, with 21 bases lying between them. The CDR3 is 15 residues long. The CDR3 loop reads CASTRGVQGIEPQHF. CDR3 coding DNA: TGTGCCAGCACTCGGGGGGTACAGGGTATTGAGCCCCAGCATTTT.

V and J are TRBV20-1 and TRBJ1-1, with D possibly TRBD1 on 6 matching bases. The V and J ends lost 4 bases and 1 base respectively, with 13 bases between them. The CDR3 is 14 amino acids. Per germline, CDR1 DFQATT and CDR2 SNEGSKA (reference sequence). The DNA of the CDR3 is TGCAGTGCTACCCCAGGGACACGGAACACTGAAGCTTTCTTT. Amino acid sequence: CSATPGTRNTEAFF.

The chain couples TRBV14 to TRBJ2-2, with a possible D match to TRBD2 (5 bases). Trimming stripped 1 base from V and 4 bases from J, with 10 bases between. The CDR3 runs 15 residues. Germline CDR1 and CDR2: SGHDN and FVKESK. CDR3 bases: TGTGCCAGCAGCCAAGTGCGAGGGCTCACCGGGGAGCTGTTTTTT. Protein product: CASSQVRGLTGELFF.

The chain recombines TRBV19 with TRBJ2-5; 7 nucleotides agree with TRBD1. Losses at the gene ends were 4 bases for V and 2 bases for J; bases not matched to a gene: 4. From germline, CDR1 is LNHDA and CDR2 SQIVND (reference sequence). The CDR3 loop spans 14 amino acids. CDR3 in amino acids: CASSTTGSQETQYF. CDR3 nucleotide sequence: TGTGCCAGTAGTACGACAGGGTCACAAGAGACCCAGTACTTC.

This clonotype was counted a few times. The chain links TRBV28 to TRBJ1-5; a possible D gene is TRBD1 (5 bases). Trimming left V 7 bases short and J 6 bases short, with 13 bases between. The germline gives CDR1 MDHEN, CDR2 SYDVKM. The CDR3 has 13 amino acids. The CDR3 loop is CASNVLGTQPQHF. The CDR3 DNA is TGTGCCAGCAACGTCCTCGGGACTCAGCCCCAGCATTTT.

This clonotype was observed at least ten times. The chain joins TRBV29-1 to TRBJ2-7, with TRBD2 identical over 11 bases. The CDR3 runs to 17 residues. CDR1 SQVTM and CDR2 ANQGSEA come from the germline V gene. V lost 3 bases, J lost 4 bases, and 14 bases stayed unmatched. The CDR3 DNA is TGCAGCGTTGATGGGGGGCTTAGCGGGAGGGTCTCTTACGAGCAGTACTTC. As protein: CSVDGGLSGRVSYEQYF.

The chain couples TRBV6-9 to TRBJ1-6, with D possibly TRBD1 on 6 matching bases. The V end lost 3 bases, the J end lost 2 bases, and 8 bases lay between the germline ends. The V gene's germline CDR1 is MNHGY and CDR2 SVAAGI. The CDR3 spans 15 residues. This chain's CDR3 is CASSYRTAYNSPLHF. Here the CDR3 DNA reads TGTGCCAGCAGTTACCGGACAGCCTATAATTCACCCCTCCACTTT.

To note about this clonotype: The junction departs from the called germline gene at one end, perhaps through a read error. V and J are TRBV15 and TRBJ1-1; D not certain. CDR1 is LNHNV and CDR2 is YYDKDF in the germline V gene (reference sequence). The CDR3 runs to 16 residues. CDR3 in amino acids: CATNRDRFRSGTEAFF. CDR3 in DNA: TGTGCCACCAACAGAGATCGGTTTAGGTCGGGCACTGAAGCTTTCTTT.

The CDR3 bases are TGTGCCATCAGTGATTCTGGACTAGCGGGGTCCCGCGAGCAGTACTTC. It specifies CAISDSGLAGSREQYF. V is TRBV10-3 and J is TRBJ2-7; 12 positions agree with TRBD2. The germline gives CDR1 ENHRY, CDR2 SYGVKD. The junction had 9 bases not matched to a gene; V was cut back by 3 bases and J by 6 bases. The CDR3 is 16 residues long.

In its sample, this clonotype was seen a few times. Compared with germline, one end of the junction differs, possibly owing to a read error. The V and J genes are TRBV10-3 and TRBJ2-5; 11 bases match TRBD1. Germline-derived CDR1 and CDR2 are ENHRY and SYGVKD. The CDR3 contains 13 residues. The DNA for the CDR3 is TGTGCCATCAAATCGGGACAGGGGGAGACCCGGTACTTC. This codes for CAIKSGQGETRYF.

V is TRBV5-1 and J is TRBJ1-3; D possibly corresponds to TRBD1 (5 bases). Looked up from germline, CDR1 is SGHRS and CDR2 is YFSETQ. CDR3 length equals 15 residues. Trimming cost V 2 bases and J 0 bases, with 9 bases left between them. The chain's CDR3 is CASSFSGGSGNTIYF. The CDR3 DNA is TGCGCCAGCAGCTTCTCGGGGGGCTCTGGAAACACCATATATTTT.

This clonotype has ten or more counts. This chain uses TRBV27 with TRBJ2-7, with 9 bases lining up with TRBD2. This CDR3 is 15 amino acids long. Germline CDR1 MNHEY, CDR2 SMNVEV (reference sequence). The V gene end was trimmed by 3 bases and the J gene end by 2 bases; junction bases not matched to a gene: 5. CDR3 in amino acids: CASSFSGSRTYEQYF. The CDR3 DNA reads TGTGCCAGCAGTTTTAGCGGGAGCCGTACCTACGAGCAGTACTTC.

At least ten counts were recorded for this clonotype. The J gene is TRBJ1-4, the V gene TRBV28; TRBD1 aligns across 7 bases. Germline V gene sequence: CDR1 MDHEN, CDR2 SYDVKM. The V gene end was trimmed by 3 bases and the J gene end by 5 bases; junction bases not matched to a gene: 6. The CDR3 spans 15 residues. CDR3 sequence: CASSFGTARNEKLFF. For the CDR3, the DNA is TGTGCCAGCAGTTTTGGGACAGCCAGAAATGAAAAACTGTTTTTT.

The V call is TRBV2, the J call TRBJ1-2; D remains unclear. Germline CDR1 SNHLY, CDR2 FYNNEI. Trimming stripped 6 bases from V and 3 bases from J, with 20 bases between. The CDR3 covers 16 residues. CDR3 region: CASSQVPRRTYYGYTF. CDR3 nucleotides: TGTGCCAGCAGCCAAGTACCCCGACGGACGTACTATGGCTACACCTTC.

Here the CDR3 DNA reads TGTGCCAGCAGCTTGACCGTAACGACAGGAAACACCATATATTTT. Protein sequence: CASSLTVTTGNTIYF. The chain uses TRBV28 and TRBJ1-3, with no clear D. Germline V lookup: CDR1 MDHEN, CDR2 SYDVKM. The CDR3 contains 15 residues. V shed 6 bases and J shed 4 bases, with 16 bases lying between them.